These T cell receptor beta chains were read from a single sample in a study of tumor-infiltrating lymphocytes in primary liver carcinoma. TCRdb re-called the multiplex PCR reads with MiXCR, one entry per CDR3 protein. The table lists 100,000 to 150,000 distinct CDR3 sequences, around 64% of them singletons. Sequenced input: liver tumor tissue from sampling region 3. These receptors all come from a woman aged 55-69 years with primary liver carcinoma and hepatitis B virus infection. Each CDR3 is given with its conserved first and last residue. The D gene is left open where the match is weak. Clone size appears in some rows only: once, few, many, or a class for an expanded clone.

D gene,CDR3 length,clone size,J gene,V gene,CDR3 DNA,CDR3 protein
.,12,once,TRBJ1-5,TRBV29-1,TGCAGCGCGGGTAGCGCACCGGAGCGCCAGCATTTT,CSAGSAPERQHF
.,14,.,TRBJ2-1,TRBV11-2,TGCGCCAGCAATCTCGGCGGGACCCTCTACGAGCAGTTCTTC,CASNLGGTLYEQFF
TRBD2,16,few,TRBJ2-1,TRBV30,TGTGCCTGGAGCTGGAAGGGACTAGCTAAAAGAAATGAGCAGTTCTTC,CAWSWKGLAKRNEQFF
.,13,.,TRBJ2-3,TRBV11-2,TGTGTCAGCAGCCGACGGGGGCTAGATACGCAGTATTTT,CVSSRRGLDTQYF
.,16,many,TRBJ2-1,TRBV4-2,TGTGCCAGCAGCCAGACTAGAGGTAGTGGGGACAATGAGCAGTTCTTC,CASSQTRGSGDNEQFF
.,13,.,TRBJ1-1,TRBV6-5,TGTGTCAGCAATTTAGGACACAGCACTGAAGCTTTCTTT,CVSNLGHSTEAFF
.,14,once,TRBJ2-7,TRBV6-1,TGTGCCAGCAGTTCGCACGGGGCCTCCTATGAGCAGTACTTC,CASSSHGASYEQYF
TRBD2,18,many,TRBJ2-1,TRBV6-5,TGTGCCAGCAGTTACTCGATTCCTAGCGGAGCGACCTACAATGAGCAGTTCTTC,CASSYSIPSGATYNEQFF
.,13,many,TRBJ2-4,TRBV5-6,TGTGCCAGCAAGTTGATAGCCAAAAACATTCAGTACTTC,CASKLIAKNIQYF
.,17,few,TRBJ2-1,TRBV7-3,TGTGCCAGCAGCTCGCTCGGTGGGGTCGGGATGAACAATGAGCAGTTCTTC,CASSSLGGVGMNNEQFF
.,15,few,TRBJ2-7,TRBV11-2,TGTGCCAGCAGTCCCTCTAACGCTGCGACCTACGAGCAGTACTTC,CASSPSNAATYEQYF
.,15,many,TRBJ1-2,TRBV6-6,TGTGCCAGCCGTCCTCCTTCAGGGTTTGTCTATGGCTACACCTTC,CASRPPSGFVYGYTF
.,14,.,TRBJ1-4,TRBV2,TGTGCCAGCGCTAAGGGATCCCTCCCTGAAAAACTGTTTTTT,CASAKGSLPEKLFF
.,14,few,TRBJ1-1,TRBV5-1,TGCGCCAGCAGCTTGATTCAGGGAAACACTGAAGCTTTCTTT,CASSLIQGNTEAFF
TRBD2,14,medium-sized,TRBJ2-3,TRBV29-1,TGCAGCGTTACCGGGACTAGCGACACAGATACGCAGTATTTT,CSVTGTSDTDTQYF
.,16,.,TRBJ2-5,TRBV11-2,TGTGCCAACAGCAGTCAAGGACGCCTAGAGGGGGAGACTCAGTACTTC,CANSSQGRLEGETQYF